Sequencing of this T cell receptor (beta chain) was carried out in a study of T cell changes during pregnancy in multiple sclerosis. TCRdb keeps only in-frame clones here, not all; method: immunoSEQ multiplex PCR. The sample contains about 40,000 clones, roughly 93% of which appear only once. CDR1 and CDR2 (germline): LNHDA, SQIVND (reference sequence). With V trimmed by 6 bases and J by 4 bases, 16 bases remained unmatched. The CDR3 is made up of 17 amino acids. The sequencing used CD4+ T cells from peripheral blood mononuclear cells, collected before pregnancy. The chain has TRBV19 and TRBJ2-5; 8 nucleotides align to TRBD2. This TCR was sampled from a female donor with multiple sclerosis, enrolled in a pregnancy study. As DNA, the CDR3 is TGTGCCAGTAGCCCCACGCAGGGCCTAGCGGGTTTAGAGACCCAGTACTTC. Translated: CASSPTQGLAGLETQYF.